This T cell receptor beta chain was sequenced during a study of cytomegalovirus exposure and HLA in healthy donors. Study-wide background: From HLA-typed donors, an early data release held about 85 million unique TCRs. Overall study results and limits: Equally common other TCR beta chains were less clonally expanded than HLA-associated ones, a later analysis found.

Germline values: CDR1 SGHVS, CDR2 FNYEAQ. Trimming removed 1 base at V and 2 bases at J, with 15 bases between. The CDR3 is 16 residues long. As regards this clone: As yet, its antigen is unknown.

PCR primers comprised 60 Vbeta and 13 Jbeta primers. The protocol was immunoSEQ multiplex PCR, while the TCRdb copy is restricted to in-frame clones and leaves out a portion. The sample totals approximately 120,000 clones. The chain uses TRBV7-6 and TRBJ2-7, with D perhaps TRBD2 (6 bases). Sequencing used PBMCs. The clonotype was recovered from a man younger than 30 in good health and CMV-seronegative. The CDR3 DNA is TGTGCCAGCAGCTTAGGGGGGAGCGGGTTTGCCTACGAGCAGTACTTC. Residues: CASSLGGSGFAYEQYF. Drawing the rest from reference TRBV7-6 and TRBJ2-7, the complete variable domain is GAGVSQSPRYKVTKRGQDVALRCDPISGHVSLYWYRQALGQGPEFLTYFNYEAQQDKSGLPNDRFSAERPEGSISTLTIQRTEQRDSAMYRCASSLGGSGFAYEQYFGPGTRLTVT.